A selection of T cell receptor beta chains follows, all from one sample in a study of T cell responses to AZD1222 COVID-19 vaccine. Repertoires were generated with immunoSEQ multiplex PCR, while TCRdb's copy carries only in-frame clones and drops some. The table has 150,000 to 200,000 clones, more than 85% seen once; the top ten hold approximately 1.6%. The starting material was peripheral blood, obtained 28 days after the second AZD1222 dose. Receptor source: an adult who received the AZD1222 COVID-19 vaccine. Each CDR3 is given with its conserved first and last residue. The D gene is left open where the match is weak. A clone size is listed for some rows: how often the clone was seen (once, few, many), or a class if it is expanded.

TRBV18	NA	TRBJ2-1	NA	TGTGCCAGCTCACCATTCAATGAGCAGTTCTTC	CASSPFNEQFF
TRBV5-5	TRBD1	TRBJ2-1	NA	TGTGCCAGCAGCTTGAACAGGGGGAATTCCTACAATGAGCAGTTCTTC	CASSLNRGNSYNEQFF
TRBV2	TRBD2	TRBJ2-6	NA	TGTGCCAGCATTAGACTAGCGGGGGGCTCTGGGGCCAACGTCCTGACTTTC	CASIRLAGGSGANVLTF
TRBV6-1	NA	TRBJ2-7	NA	TGTGCCAGCAGTGAACTTTGGCAGCTAGCCTACGAGCAGTACTTC	CASSELWQLAYEQYF
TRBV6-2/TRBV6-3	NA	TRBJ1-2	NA	TGTGCCAGCAGTTACCTCCGAAGAGGATCTAACTATGGCTACACCTTC	CASSYLRRGSNYGYTF
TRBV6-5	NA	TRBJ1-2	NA	TGTGCCGCACCAGATCGGGGATCCAACTATGGCTACACCTTC	CAAPDRGSNYGYTF
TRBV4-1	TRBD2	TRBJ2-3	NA	TGCGCCAGCAGCTATAGCGGGGCGAGCACAGATACGCAGTATTTT	CASSYSGASTDTQYF
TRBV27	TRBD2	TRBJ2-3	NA	TGTGCCAGCCCCCCCGGGCTAGCGGCAAATACAGATACGCAGTATTTT	CASPPGLAANTDTQYF
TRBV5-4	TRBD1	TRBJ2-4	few	TGTGCCAGCAGCGACCGGGACAGCCAGCATCCAGCCAAAAACATTCAGTACTTC	CASSDRDSQHPAKNIQYF
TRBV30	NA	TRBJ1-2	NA	TGTGCCTGGAGCGACCTGGGGGGGCTTAGCTATGGCTACACCTTC	CAWSDLGGLSYGYTF
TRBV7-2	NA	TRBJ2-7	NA	TGTGCCAGCAGCTTGCAAGGGTTCGGGGAGCAGTACTTC	CASSLQGFGEQYF
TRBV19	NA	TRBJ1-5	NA	TGTGCCAGTAGTTCGTTCGTCGGTCTCGAACAGCCCCAGCATTTT	CASSSFVGLEQPQHF
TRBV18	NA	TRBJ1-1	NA	TGTGCCAGCTCGAAGTCGAACACTGAAGCTTTCTTT	CASSKSNTEAFF
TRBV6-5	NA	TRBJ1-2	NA	TGTGCCAGCAGCTCAGGGCCTCTCTATGGCTACACCTTC	CASSSGPLYGYTF
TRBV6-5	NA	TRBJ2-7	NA	TGTGCCAGCAGGAGGGGCTGGACAGTCTCCTACGAGCAGTACTTC	CASRRGWTVSYEQYF